This TCR beta chain was obtained from a study of shared T cell receptors in the human thymus. The CDR3 runs 14 residues. CDR1 and CDR2 from the germline V gene are KGHSH and LQKENI. Trimming pared 3 bases from V and 6 bases from J, leaving 15 bases between. This table comes from immunoSEQ multiplex PCR, and its TCRdb copy is limited to in-frame clones, with some not included. This sample carries approximately 400,000 clones, approximately 95% of them seen once, and the ten largest clones take approximately 0.02%. Sequencing was carried out using thymocytes. V and J are TRBV18 and TRBJ2-7, with unresolved D. This TCR derives from a human donor. The CDR3 loop reads CASSPPSGSTEQYF. The CDR3 DNA reads as TGTGCCAGCTCACCGCCCTCGGGTAGCACCGAGCAGTACTTC.